Below, 20 T cell receptor beta chains from the same sample are listed, as sequenced in a study of identifying expanded T cells in peripheral blood. Data came from immunoSEQ multiplex PCR; TCRdb stores just in-frame clones and leaves some out. The table lists tens of thousands of clones, roughly 81% of them singletons. Input material: blood. All receptors come from a person aged 18-70 years in good health.

The V gene is TRBV9, the J gene TRBJ1-2; TRBD1 aligns across 10 bases. The trim removed 1 base at V and 6 bases at J, leaving 3 bases unmatched. This CDR3 region has 14 residues. Germline-derived CDR1 and CDR2 are SGDLS and YYNGEE. CDR3 DNA sequence: TGTGCCAGCAGCGTAACCGGGACAGGGGATGGCTACACCTTC. Translating it yields CASSVTGTGDGYTF.

The chain carries TRBV7-9 and TRBJ1-4, with D uncertain. Per germline, CDR1 SEHNR and CDR2 FQNEAQ (reference sequence). Trimming pared 6 bases from V and 11 bases from J, leaving 19 bases between. CDR3 length equals 14 residues. CDR3: CASRDSDVMRKLFF. In DNA form, the CDR3 reads TGTGCCAGCAGGGACTCCGACGTAATGAGGAAACTGTTTTTT.

The chain links TRBV4-3 to TRBJ2-5; no clear D. Trimming left V 0 bases short and J 1 base short, with 15 bases between. The CDR3 extends over 17 amino acids. From germline, CDR1 is LGHNA and CDR2 YSLEER. The CDR3 region is CASSQDGGKWAQETQYF. CDR3 in DNA: TGCGCCAGCAGCCAAGACGGTGGCAAATGGGCCCAAGAGACCCAGTACTTC.

Details on this clone: One end of the junction varies from germline; a read error may be responsible. The V call is TRBV2, the J call TRBJ2-7, with 8 nucleotides matching TRBD2. The CDR3 totals 13 residues. The germline gives CDR1 SNHLY, CDR2 FYNNEI. This CDR3 reads CASRNLLAGKYGF. CDR3 nucleotides: TGTGCCAGCAGGAATCTCCTAGCGGGCAAATACGGCTTC.

The rearrangement links TRBV18 to TRBJ2-5, with 7 bases fitting TRBD1. This CDR3 is 13 amino acids long. The J segment lost 5 bases and the V segment lost 4 bases, leaving 4 bases of the junction unmatched. Germline V gene lookup returns CDR1 KGHSH and CDR2 LQKENI. CDR3 coding DNA: TGTGCCAGCTCACTGGGGGACAGTGAGACCCAGTACTTC. Translation: CASSLGDSETQYF.

The chain links TRBV7-2 to TRBJ2-7, with 7 bases lining up with TRBD2. CDR1 is SGHTA, CDR2 FQGNSA, per germline. The length of the CDR3 is 15 residues. The V gene end was trimmed by 4 bases and the J gene end by 6 bases; junction bases not matched to a gene: 12. The CDR3 reads CASSWEGQGEGEQYF. CDR3 coding DNA: TGTGCCAGCAGCTGGGAGGGCCAGGGAGAGGGCGAGCAGTACTTC.

The rearrangement joins TRBV5-6 to TRBJ2-1; 12 bases fit TRBD2. V was clipped by 1 base and J by 6 bases; unmatched bases: 2. CDR1 and CDR2 from the germline V gene are SGHDT and YYEEEE. This CDR3 has 15 amino acids. The CDR3 is CASSLLAGGLNEQFF. The CDR3 DNA sequence: TGTGCCAGCAGCTTGCTAGCGGGAGGGCTCAATGAGCAGTTCTTC.

The chain joins TRBV15 to TRBJ2-3; possibly TRBD2 for D (6 bases). V was clipped by 5 bases and J by 0 bases, with 15 bases between them. Germline CDR1 LNHNV, CDR2 YYDKDF (reference sequence). The length of the CDR3 is 16 residues. CDR3 region: CATSRDSLPSTDTQYF. The CDR3 region has the DNA TGTGCCACCAGCCGGGACTCGTTACCTAGCACAGATACGCAGTATTTT. The variable domain in full, with the rest retrieved from reference TRBV15 and TRBJ2-3, is DAMVIQNPRYQVTQFGKPVTLSCSQTLNHNVMYWYQQKSSQAPKLLFHYYDKDFNNEADTPDNFQSRRPNTSFCFLDIRSPGLGDTAMYLCATSRDSLPSTDTQYFGPGTRLTVL.

The V gene is TRBV7-2, the J gene TRBJ2-6; no clear D. The CDR3 spans 16 residues. The V gene lost 5 bases and the J gene lost 1 base, with 12 bases spanning the gap. Germline CDR1 is SGHTA and CDR2 is FQGNSA. CDR3 loop: CASSPHYPSGANVLTF. The CDR3 bases are TGTGCCAGCAGCCCACATTATCCATCTGGGGCCAACGTCCTGACTTTC.

V usage is TRBV29-1 and J usage is TRBJ1-2; D unclear. In germline, CDR1 is SQVTM, CDR2 ANQGSEA. V was trimmed by 1 base and J by 8 bases, leaving 26 bases between them. The CDR3 consists of 17 residues. The CDR3 nucleotides are TGCAGCGTTGAAGGGGCAGGAGGGCCGGACCTCGCTCGGGGCTACACCTTC. Its translation is CSVEGAGGPDLARGYTF. Using reference TRBV29-1 and TRBJ1-2 for the parts outside the CDR3, the full variable domain is SAVISQKPSRDICQRGTSLTIQCQVDSQVTMMFWYRQQPGQSLTLIATANQGSEATYESGFVIDKFPISRPNLTFSTLTVSNMSPEDSSIYLCSVEGAGGPDLARGYTFGSGTRLTVV.

The chain combines TRBV7-9 with TRBJ1-1; TRBD1 is a possible D gene (6 bases). Trimming cost V 1 base and J 4 bases, with 7 bases left between them. CDR3 length: 13 residues. Germline CDR1 SEHNR, CDR2 FQNEAQ (reference sequence). For the CDR3, the DNA is TGTGCCAGCAGCTTAGAAGGGGGCACTGAAGCTTTCTTT. Its protein is CASSLEGGTEAFF.

The chain combines TRBV19 with TRBJ1-2; D is unresolved. CDR3 length: 16 amino acids. Germline V gives CDR1 LNHDA, CDR2 SQIVND (reference sequence). Trimming pared 1 base from V and 4 bases from J, leaving 16 bases between. The CDR3 protein is CASSIVYNSKGYGYTF. CDR3 DNA: TGTGCCAGTAGTATAGTTTACAACTCAAAGGGCTATGGCTACACCTTC.

The chain has TRBV6-5 and TRBJ1-2; D is ambiguous. CDR1 and CDR2 (germline): MNHEY, SVGAGI. Trimming took 2 bases from V and 4 from J, leaving 8 bases between them. The CDR3 is 13 residues long. CDR3 sequence reads: CASSYSSLYGYTF. The CDR3 DNA is TGTGCCAGCAGTTACAGCAGCCTCTATGGCTACACCTTC.

This clone was seen a handful of times. The chain uses TRBV13 and TRBJ1-3; TRBD1 aligns across 9 bases. The germline CDR1 and CDR2 sequences are PRHDT and FYEKMQ (reference sequence). The CDR3 extends over 18 amino acids. V shed 2 bases and J 2 bases; nucleotides not matched to a gene: 10. In DNA, the CDR3 is TGTGCCAGCAGCTTAATATCACAGGGGGCGCGTCCTGGAAACACCATATATTTT. Its translation: CASSLISQGARPGNTIYF.

The chain links TRBV5-1 to TRBJ2-5; 9 bases agree with TRBD2. This CDR3 region has 15 residues. The germline CDR1 and CDR2 sequences are SGHRS and YFSETQ. The V segment lost 7 bases and the J segment 5 bases; nucleotides outside the gene matches: 12. CDR3 sequence reads: CASGAGGRAGETQYF. CDR3 coding DNA: TGCGCCAGCGGAGCAGGCGGGAGGGCCGGGGAGACCCAGTACTTC. Together with reference TRBV5-1 and TRBJ2-5, the CDR3 gives the full variable domain: KAGVTQTPRYLIKTRGQQVTLSCSPISGHRSVSWYQQTPGQGLQFLFEYFSETQRNKGNFPGRFSGRQFSNSRSEMNVSTLELGDSALYLCASGAGGRAGETQYFGPGTRLLVL.

The rearrangement links TRBV6-1 to TRBJ2-2; 7 bases match TRBD2. Germline V lookup: CDR1 MNHNS, CDR2 SASEGT. The CDR3 is 16 amino acids. V gave up 4 bases and J gave up 0 bases; unmatched junction bases: 5. The CDR3 protein is CASSGSLASNTGELFF. The CDR3 DNA follows: TGTGCCAGCAGTGGATCACTAGCGTCGAACACCGGGGAGCTGTTTTTT.

The V and J genes are TRBV4-1 and TRBJ2-3, with D possibly matching TRBD1 (5 bases). Looked up from germline, CDR1 is MGHRA and CDR2 is YSYEKL. Trimming pared 7 bases from V and 0 bases from J, leaving 14 bases between. The CDR3 consists of 15 residues. The CDR3 loop reads CASKGLRASTDTQYF. Written as DNA, the CDR3 is TGCGCCAGCAAGGGGCTGCGTGCTAGCACAGATACGCAGTATTTT.

The chain combines TRBV9 with TRBJ2-3; TRBD2 aligns across 7 bases. J lost 4 bases, V lost 3 bases, and 5 bases had no gene match. From germline, CDR1 is SGDLS and CDR2 YYNGEE. The CDR3 is made up of 14 amino acids. Here the CDR3 reads CASSAGAGPDTQYF. The CDR3, as DNA: TGTGCCAGCAGCGCTGGAGCGGGACCAGATACGCAGTATTTT. Variable domain in full (rest from reference TRBV9 and TRBJ2-3): DSGVTQTPKHLITATGQRVTLRCSPRSGDLSVYWYQQSLDQGLQFLIQYYNGEERAKGNILERFSAQQFPDLHSELNLSSLELGDSALYFCASSAGAGPDTQYFGPGTRLTVL.

The rearrangement joins TRBV19 to TRBJ1-2; TRBD1 is a possible D gene (5 bases). The CDR3 loop spans 15 amino acids. The V and J ends lost 1 base and 3 bases respectively, with 12 bases between them. The germline gives CDR1 LNHDA, CDR2 SQIVND (reference sequence). The chain's CDR3 is CASSIGRGYDYGYTF. CDR3 DNA: TGTGCCAGTAGTATAGGGCGGGGCTATGACTATGGCTACACCTTC.

DNA of the CDR3: TGTGCCAGCAGTTTAAGCGGGGCAATGGGGACCTATGGCTACACCTTC. Encoded protein: CASSLSGAMGTYGYTF. The chain recombines TRBV28 with TRBJ1-2; maybe TRBD1 (5 bases). The V gene's germline CDR1 is MDHEN and CDR2 SYDVKM. The CDR3 extends over 16 amino acids. V lost 2 bases and J lost 4, with 17 bases in between.